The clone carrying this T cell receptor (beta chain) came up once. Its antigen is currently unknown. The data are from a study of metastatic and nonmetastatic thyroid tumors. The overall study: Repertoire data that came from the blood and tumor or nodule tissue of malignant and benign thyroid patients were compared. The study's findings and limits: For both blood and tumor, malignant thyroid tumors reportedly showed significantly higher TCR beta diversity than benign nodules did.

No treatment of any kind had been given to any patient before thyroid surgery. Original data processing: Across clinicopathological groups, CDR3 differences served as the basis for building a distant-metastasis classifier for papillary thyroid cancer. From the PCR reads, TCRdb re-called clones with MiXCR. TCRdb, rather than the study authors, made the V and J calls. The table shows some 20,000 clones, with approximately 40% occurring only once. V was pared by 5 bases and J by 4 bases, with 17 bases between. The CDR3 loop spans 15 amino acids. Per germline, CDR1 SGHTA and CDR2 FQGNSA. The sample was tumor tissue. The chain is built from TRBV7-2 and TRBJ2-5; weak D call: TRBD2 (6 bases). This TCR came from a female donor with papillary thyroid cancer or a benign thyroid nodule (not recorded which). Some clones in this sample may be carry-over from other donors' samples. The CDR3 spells CASSGHLAMGETQYF. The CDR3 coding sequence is TGTGCCAGCAGCGGACATCTAGCGATGGGAGAGACCCAGTACTTC.